These T cell receptor beta chains were read from a single sample in a study of neurological immune-mediated disorders. TCRdb used MiXCR to reprocess the 5' RACE reads, holding one entry per CDR3 protein. Among under 60,000 distinct CDR3 sequences, just under 6% were seen once, and the ten largest hold approximately 1.3%. Sequenced: CD4+ T cells from blood. Receptors originate from a woman aged 18 to 35 with multiple sclerosis. Each CDR3 is given with its conserved first and last residue. The order of the fields is V gene, D gene, J gene, clone size, CDR3 protein, CDR3 DNA. A D gene is named only where the DNA matches it firmly. Expanded clones are given a class, and other clones once, few, many or no size at all.

TRBV20-1	NA	TRBJ1-4	many	CSASRTGKNEKLFF	TGCAGTGCTAGCCGTACCGGGAAGAATGAAAAACTGTTTTTT
TRBV6-4	NA	TRBJ2-1	many	CASRGAGNEQFF	TGTGCCAGCAGGGGGGCGGGTAATGAGCAGTTCTTC
TRBV7-8	NA	TRBJ2-1	many	CASSTGLTYNEQFF	TGTGCCAGCAGCACGGGACTCACCTACAATGAGCAGTTCTTC
TRBV20-1	NA	TRBJ1-1	many	CTLPPAKNTEAFF	TGCACCCTCCCGCCCGCCAAAAACACTGAAGCTTTCTTT
TRBV4-3	TRBD1	TRBJ1-1	many	CASSQGQGRTEAFF	TGCGCCAGCAGCCAAGGACAGGGACGCACTGAAGCTTTCTTT
TRBV10-3	NA	TRBJ1-2	many	CAIREEGVRYGYTF	TGTGCCATCAGAGAAGAGGGTGTTAGGTATGGCTACACCTTC
TRBV7-2	NA	TRBJ1-5	many	CASSLGLNQPQHF	TGTGCCAGCAGTCTGGGCCTCAATCAGCCCCAGCATTTT
TRBV6-6	NA	TRBJ1-2	many	CASSYGNDYGYTF	TGTGCCAGCAGTTATGGGAACGACTATGGCTACACCTTC
TRBV6-2/TRBV6-3	NA	TRBJ2-7	NA	CASSDQERRAYEQYF	TGTGCCAGCAGTGATCAGGAACGTCGGGCCTACGAGCAGTACTTC
TRBV7-2	TRBD2	TRBJ2-1	many	CASSLVWTSGENEQFF	TGTGCCAGCAGCTTAGTTTGGACTAGCGGGGAAAATGAGCAGTTCTTC
TRBV6-5	NA	TRBJ1-5	many	CASSKGGQPQHF	TGTGCCAGCAGTAAGGGTGGTCAGCCCCAGCATTTT
TRBV5-4	NA	TRBJ2-1	NA	CASSPSSYNEQFF	TGTGCCAGCAGCCCCAGCTCCTACAATGAGCAGTTCTTC
TRBV7-2	TRBD2	TRBJ2-3	many	CASSFTSGGLSTDTQYF	TGTGCCAGCAGCTTCACTAGCGGGGGGCTTAGCACAGATACGCAGTATTTT
TRBV6-1	NA	TRBJ2-1	many	CASSDGPSRLGFF	TGTGCCAGCAGTGACGGACCAAGCCGGTTGGGGTTCTTC
TRBV25-1	TRBD1	TRBJ1-2	many	CASSEHGQVYGYTF	TGTGCCAGCAGTGAACACGGACAGGTCTATGGCTACACCTTC
TRBV5-6	NA	TRBJ1-5	many	CASSFQGNQPQHF	TGTGCCAGCAGCTTTCAGGGGAATCAGCCCCAGCATTTT
TRBV10-3	TRBD2	TRBJ2-1	many	CATHGTSGRAYNEQFF	TGTGCCACACACGGGACTAGCGGGAGGGCCTACAATGAGCAGTTCTTC
TRBV30	NA	TRBJ1-2	few	CAWSGRYGYTF	TGTGCCTGGAGTGGAAGATATGGCTACACCTTC
TRBV4-3	NA	TRBJ2-3	many	CASSQDSATRDTQYF	TGCGCCAGCAGCCAAGATTCCGCGACTAGGGATACGCAGTATTTT
TRBV7-2	NA	TRBJ1-4	many	CASGRQGGEKLFF	TGTGCCAGCGGTCGGCAGGGCGGTGAAAAACTGTTTTTT
TRBV12-3/TRBV12-4	TRBD2	TRBJ2-1	many	CASSFLLAGYNEQFF	TGTGCCAGCAGTTTCTTACTAGCGGGCTACAATGAGCAGTTCTTC
TRBV10-3	TRBD1	TRBJ1-1	many	CAISLQTGHNTEAFF	TGTGCCATCAGCCTCCAGACAGGGCACAACACTGAAGCTTTCTTT
TRBV5-1	TRBD2	TRBJ2-5	many	CASSLGRGADVETQYF	TGCGCCAGCAGCTTGGGGCGGGGGGCCGATGTAGAGACCCAGTACTTC
TRBV21-1	NA	TRBJ1-1	many	CASSKGAWQGIMNTEAFF	TGTGCCAGCAGCAAAGGGGCATGGCAGGGGATAATGAACACTGAAGCTTTCTTT
TRBV7-2	NA	TRBJ1-4	many	CASSLGLEKLFF	TGTGCCAGCAGCTTGGGGTTGGAAAAACTGTTTTTT
TRBV23-1	NA	TRBJ2-1	NA	CASRVAHNEQFF	TGCGCCAGTAGGGTAGCCCACAATGAGCAGTTCTTC
TRBV20-1	NA	TRBJ2-3	many	CSVGGSSTDTQYF	TGCAGTGTGGGCGGGTCTAGCACAGATACGCAGTATTTT
TRBV24-1	NA	TRBJ2-3	many	CATSDFIHGRTSTDTQYF	TGTGCCACCAGTGATTTTATACATGGGAGGACTAGCACAGATACGCAGTATTTT
TRBV29-1	NA	TRBJ2-6	medium-sized	CSVGEDSYSGANVLTF	TGCAGCGTTGGGGAGGACAGCTACTCTGGGGCCAACGTCCTGACTTTC
TRBV27	NA	TRBJ2-7	NA	CASSSLLSVDEQYF	TGTGCCAGCAGTTCCCTCCTTAGTGTGGACGAGCAGTACTTC
TRBV6-5	TRBD1	TRBJ2-1	many	CASSYSILGTGGMNEQFF	TGTGCCAGCAGTTACTCGATCTTGGGGACAGGGGGCATGAATGAGCAGTTCTTC
TRBV5-1	NA	TRBJ1-2	many	CASSWVSDNYGYTF	TGCGCCAGCAGTTGGGTATCCGATAACTATGGCTACACCTTC
TRBV20-1	NA	TRBJ2-7	many	CSARIRTVGEEQYF	TGCAGTGCTAGAATCCGGACAGTCGGGGAGGAGCAGTACTTC
TRBV5-1	NA	TRBJ2-7	many	CASSLAHPGPYEQYF	TGCGCCAGCAGCTTGGCTCACCCAGGCCCCTACGAGCAGTACTTC
TRBV28	NA	TRBJ2-7	many	CASSLYRGNYEQYF	TGTGCCAGCAGTCTCTACCGGGGGAACTACGAGCAGTACTTC
TRBV12-3/TRBV12-4	NA	TRBJ2-6	many	CASRRPGANVLTF	TGTGCCAGCCGAAGGCCTGGGGCCAACGTCCTGACTTTC
TRBV7-9	NA	TRBJ1-5	many	CASSPTGYNQPQHF	TGTGCCAGCAGCCCTACAGGTTACAATCAGCCCCAGCATTTT
TRBV5-1	NA	TRBJ2-5	many	CASSLFQSGGETQYF	TGCGCCAGCAGCTTATTTCAGTCCGGCGGCGAGACCCAGTACTTC
TRBV7-2	NA	TRBJ2-1	many	CASRPQGVFGYNEQFF	TGTGCCAGCAGGCCACAGGGAGTTTTTGGCTACAATGAGCAGTTCTTC
TRBV20-1	NA	TRBJ2-1	medium-sized	CSASPPIKRSYNEQFF	TGCAGTGCTAGTCCCCCCATCAAGCGGAGTTACAATGAGCAGTTCTTC
TRBV3-1	NA	TRBJ1-5	many	CASSHSPGTYSTQHF	TGTGCCAGCAGCCACAGCCCCGGGACTTACAGTACCCAGCATTTT
TRBV7-2	TRBD1	TRBJ2-5	many	CASSLGQGGKETQYF	TGTGCCAGCAGCTTAGGACAGGGGGGGAAGGAGACCCAGTACTTC
TRBV25-1	NA	TRBJ2-2	many	CASSSGGGSGYSGELFF	TGTGCCAGCAGCTCAGGGGGCGGGAGTGGGTATTCCGGGGAGCTGTTTTTT
TRBV7-9	TRBD2	TRBJ2-1	many	CASSHRTSGMNEQFF	TGTGCCAGCAGCCACCGGACTAGCGGGATGAATGAGCAGTTCTTC